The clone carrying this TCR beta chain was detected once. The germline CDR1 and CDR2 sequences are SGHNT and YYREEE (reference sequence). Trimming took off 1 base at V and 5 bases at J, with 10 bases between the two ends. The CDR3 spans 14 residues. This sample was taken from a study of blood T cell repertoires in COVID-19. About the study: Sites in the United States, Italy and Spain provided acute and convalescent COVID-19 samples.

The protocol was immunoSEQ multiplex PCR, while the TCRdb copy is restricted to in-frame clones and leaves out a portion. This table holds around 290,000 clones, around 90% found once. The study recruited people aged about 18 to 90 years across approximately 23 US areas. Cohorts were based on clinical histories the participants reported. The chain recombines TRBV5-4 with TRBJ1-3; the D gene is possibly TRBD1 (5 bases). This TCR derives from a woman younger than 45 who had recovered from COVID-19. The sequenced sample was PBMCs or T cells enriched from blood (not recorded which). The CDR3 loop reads CASSLTGLRNTIYF. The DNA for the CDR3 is TGTGCCAGCAGCTTGACAGGCCTTAGAAACACCATATATTTT. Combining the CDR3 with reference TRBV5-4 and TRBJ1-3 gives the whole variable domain ETGVTQSPTHLIKTRGQQVTLRCSSQSGHNTVSWYQQALGQGPQFIFQYYREEENGRGNFPPRFSGLQFPNYSSELNVNALELDDSALYLCASSLTGLRNTIYFGEGSWLTVV.